This passage covers 24 T cell receptor beta chains from one sample sequenced in a study of graft-versus-host responses after intestinal transplantation. No antigens are known for them. Generated by immunoSEQ multiplex PCR, the TCRdb table keeps only in-frame clones and is missing some. Counted here are about 88,000 clones, almost 90% occurring once; the ten biggest clones make up 0.11%. The sample consisted of unstimulated CD4+ T cells sorted from spleen or lymph node cells, taken before intestinal transplant. Receptors originate from a human donor who received an intestinal transplant.

V and J are TRBV23-1 and TRBJ1-2; no clear D gene. TRBV23-1 carries the ORF label, with uncertain function. Trimming shortened V by 4 bases and J by 3 bases, and 9 bases separated the two germline ends. The CDR3 totals 13 residues. Written as DNA, the CDR3 is TGCGCCAGCAGTCCTCCACATCACTATGGCTACACCTTC. Encoded protein: CASSPPHHYGYTF.

The chain joins TRBV5-1 to TRBJ2-3, with 7 bases fitting TRBD1. The CDR3 spans 15 residues. Germline trimming cut 6 bases from V and 0 bases from J; bases unmatched to any gene: 7. Germline CDR1 and CDR2: SGHRS and YFSETQ. The CDR3 region is CASNGDRLSTDTQYF. The CDR3 DNA reads TGCGCCAGCAACGGGGACAGACTGAGCACAGATACGCAGTATTTT.

The chain has TRBV6-1 and TRBJ2-5; 8 positions agree with TRBD2. The last part of the DNA fits TRBJ2-7 better; the J call may be wrong. This CDR3 region has 14 residues. Germline CDR1 and CDR2: MNHNS and SASEGT. DNA for the CDR3: TGTGCCAGCAGTGAAGTTCGGGGGGGCTACGAGCAGTACTTC. Translation: CASSEVRGGYEQYF.

The gene calls are TRBV4-2 and TRBJ2-2, with 10 bases lining up with TRBD2. This CDR3 is built from 16 residues. CDR1 LGHNA and CDR2 YNFKEQ come from the germline V gene. V gave up 1 base and J gave up 6 bases; unmatched junction bases: 5. CDR3: CASSQGAGGQAGELFF. In DNA, the CDR3 is TGTGCCAGCAGCCAAGGAGCGGGGGGGCAAGCCGGGGAGCTGTTTTTT.

The V call is TRBV27, the J call TRBJ1-5; D is unclear. The CDR3 is 15 amino acids. V was pared by 7 bases and J by 3 bases, with 16 bases between. The V gene's germline CDR1 is MNHEY and CDR2 SMNVEV (reference sequence). DNA for the CDR3: TGTGCCAGCACCCCACAGAAGGGAGCCAATCAGCCCCAGCATTTT. Translating gives CASTPQKGANQPQHF.

This sequence joins TRBV6-5 and TRBJ1-5; no clear D. The CDR3 totals 12 residues. Germline CDR1 and CDR2: MNHEY and SVGAGI. V was cut by 5 bases and J by 4 bases, with 6 bases left in between. Written as DNA, the CDR3 is TGTGCCAGCAGTCCCCAGAATCAGCCCCAGCATTTT. It yields the protein CASSPQNQPQHF.

The chain combines TRBV10-2 with TRBJ2-7; TRBD1 matches 11 bases. J was trimmed by 2 bases and V by 0 bases; bases with no gene match: 3. CDR3 length: 16 amino acids. Germline CDR1 reads WSHSY; CDR2 reads SAAADI. CDR3 sequence (DNA): TGCGCCAGCAGTGAGTCGAAGGGACAGGGGGCCTACGAGCAGTACTTC. Protein: CASSESKGQGAYEQYF.

The rearrangement joins TRBV9 to TRBJ1-2; 9 bases are a match to TRBD1. CDR3 length: 15 residues. V dropped 2 bases and J dropped 4; count of bases not matched to a gene: 6. Germline values: CDR1 SGDLS, CDR2 YYNGEE. The CDR3 spells CASSVGQGRLYGYTF. CDR3 sequence (DNA): TGTGCCAGCAGCGTGGGACAGGGACGACTCTATGGCTACACCTTC.

The chain carries TRBV7-9 and TRBJ2-7; a possible D gene is TRBD1 (5 bases). V was shortened by 5 bases and J by 3 bases, with 14 bases between the two germline ends. This CDR3 comprises 14 residues. CDR1 SEHNR and CDR2 FQNEAQ come from the germline V gene (reference sequence). In nucleotides, the CDR3 is TGTGCCAGCAGCCCCGACAGCCTCTACTACGAGCAGTACTTC. Protein sequence: CASSPDSLYYEQYF.

This chain links TRBV5-6 with TRBJ1-3, with 7 bases identical to TRBD1. Looked up from germline, CDR1 is SGHDT and CDR2 is YYEEEE. The trim removed 3 bases at V and 3 bases at J, leaving 18 bases unmatched. The CDR3 spans 19 residues. The chain's CDR3 is CASSWGTERKEKFGNTIYF. The CDR3 DNA reads as TGTGCCAGCAGCTGGGGGACAGAGAGAAAAGAAAAATTTGGAAACACCATATATTTT.

The V and J genes are TRBV10-3 and TRBJ1-1; D unresolved. Germline assignment: CDR1 ENHRY and CDR2 SYGVKD. Trimming removed 4 bases at V and 2 bases at J, with 5 bases between. The CDR3 is made up of 12 amino acids. The CDR3 DNA follows: TGTGCCATCAGTGGGCTCAACACTGAAGCTTTCTTT. Encoded protein: CAISGLNTEAFF.

The chain is built from TRBV10-3 and TRBJ1-6, with 8 bases that match TRBD1. The junction had 4 bases not matched to a gene; V was cut back by 2 bases and J by 10 bases. CDR1 and CDR2 from the germline V gene are ENHRY and SYGVKD. The CDR3 is 14 residues long. CDR3 bases: TGTGCCATCAGTGAGCCGGACAGGGACTCACCCCTCCACTTT. Protein: CAISEPDRDSPLHF.

The chain recombines TRBV18 with TRBJ1-1, with 9 bases fitting TRBD1. Trimming cost V 6 bases and J 1 base; bases outside gene matches: 9. Germline assignment: CDR1 KGHSH and CDR2 LQKENI. The CDR3 extends over 16 amino acids. CDR3 bases: TGTGCCAGCTCCCCTCCCGGGACAGGGCCGAACACTGAAGCTTTCTTT. This codes for CASSPPGTGPNTEAFF. The complete variable domain, with remaining parts taken from reference TRBV18 and TRBJ1-1, reads NAGVMQNPRHLVRRRGQEARLRCSPMKGHSHVYWYRQLPEEGLKFMVYLQKENIIDESGMPKERFSAEFPKEGPSILRIQQVVRGDSAAYFCASSPPGTGPNTEAFFGQGTRLTVV.

This chain connects TRBV6-5 to TRBJ2-7; D gene unclear. This CDR3 has 14 amino acids. The germline V and J ends were trimmed by 0 bases and 2 bases, with 8 bases remaining between them. Germline V gene lookup returns CDR1 MNHEY and CDR2 SVGAGI. The CDR3 here is CASSYSRVTYEQYF. The CDR3 DNA reads as TGTGCCAGCAGTTACTCCCGGGTCACCTACGAGCAGTACTTC.

The chain links TRBV6-1 to TRBJ2-1, with D possibly TRBD2 on 5 matching bases. Deletions cut 8 bases from V and 6 bases from J, with 17 bases between. The CDR3 is 14 residues long. Per germline, CDR1 MNHNS and CDR2 SASEGT. CDR3 sequence (DNA): TGTGCCAGCCACCCGGGATCCGTATCCAATGAGCAGTTCTTC. Its protein is CASHPGSVSNEQFF.

The J gene is TRBJ2-7, the V gene TRBV19; a weak D match, TRBD2 (5 bases). CDR1 LNHDA and CDR2 SQIVND come from the germline V gene (reference sequence). Trimming shortened V by 1 base and J by 2 bases, and 9 bases separated the two germline ends. There are 14 residues in the CDR3. The CDR3, as DNA: TGTGCCAGTAGTATAGGAGGGCCGCCCTACGAGCAGTACTTC. It yields the protein CASSIGGPPYEQYF. Full variable domain (remainder filled in from reference TRBV19 and TRBJ2-7): DGGITQSPKYLFRKEGQNVTLSCEQNLNHDAMYWYRQDPGQGLRLIYYSQIVNDFQKGDIAEGYSVSREKKESFPLTVTSAQKNPTAFYLCASSIGGPPYEQYFGPGTRLTVT.

In this sample, this clone turned up once. This chain uses TRBV6-1 with TRBJ1-4; D ambiguous. This CDR3 comprises 15 residues. Germline assignment: CDR1 MNHNS and CDR2 SASEGT. V dropped 3 bases and J dropped 5 bases, with 13 bases sitting between them. The CDR3 here is CASSDPTGSNEKLFF. The CDR3 coding sequence is TGTGCCAGCAGTGACCCGACGGGTTCAAATGAAAAACTGTTTTTT.

This clone was found a few times. The chain is built from TRBV6-6 and TRBJ1-2; maybe TRBD1 (6 bases). The germline V and J ends were trimmed by 6 bases and 3 bases, with 14 bases remaining between them. Germline loops: CDR1 MNHNY, CDR2 SVGAGI (reference sequence). The CDR3 has 14 residues. The DNA of the CDR3 is TGTGCCAGCAGACCCACAGGGTTTGACTATGGCTACACCTTC. Protein product: CASRPTGFDYGYTF.

V and J are TRBV7-6 and TRBJ1-4, with D perhaps TRBD1 (5 bases). Germline assignment: CDR1 SGHVS and CDR2 FNYEAQ. V lost 5 bases and J lost 4, with 14 bases in between. The CDR3 spans 15 residues. CDR3 nucleotides: TGTGCCAGCAGCCCAAACGGGGGAGGTAATGAAAAACTGTTTTTT. Its protein is CASSPNGGGNEKLFF.

The V and J genes are TRBV6-4 and TRBJ2-7, with 12 bases lining up with TRBD2. Germline assignment: CDR1 MRHNA and CDR2 SNTAGT. This CDR3 is built from 14 residues. Germline trimming cut 10 bases from V and 6 bases from J; bases unmatched to any gene: 10. The DNA for the CDR3 is TGTGCCACCAAGGGTCTAGCGGGGGGGTGCGAGCAGTACTTC. Protein sequence: CATKGLAGGCEQYF.

A remark on this clone: The junction departs from germline at one end; a sequencing error may be responsible. The chain uses TRBV2 and TRBJ2-7; 10 bases are a match to TRBD1. Per the germline V gene, CDR1 is SNHLY and CDR2 is FYNNEI. The CDR3 is made up of 17 amino acids. CDR3 residues: CASSEMLGVPGTGVLHF. CDR3 nucleotide sequence: TGTGCCAGCAGTGAGATGCTAGGAGTCCCCGGGACAGGGGTCCTCCACTTC.

CDR3 residues: CASSIRGGAIDTQYF. The CDR3 DNA reads TGTGCCAGTAGTATTCGAGGGGGGGCCATAGATACGCAGTATTTT. The chain couples TRBV19 to TRBJ2-3; D is perhaps TRBD2 (7 bases). V gave up 3 bases and J gave up 5 bases, with 15 bases separating them. The CDR3 consists of 15 residues. The germline V gene has CDR1 LNHDA and CDR2 SQIVND (reference sequence).

The chain is built from TRBV13 and TRBJ1-6, with 11 bases identical to TRBD1. The germline CDR1 and CDR2 sequences are PRHDT and FYEKMQ (reference sequence). The CDR3 runs 15 residues. J was trimmed by 7 bases and V by 5 bases; bases with no gene match: 4. CDR3 sequence (DNA): TGTGCCAGCAGCCGGGACAGGGGGTTGAATTCACCCCTCCACTTT. This sequence encodes CASSRDRGLNSPLHF.

The chain is built from TRBV10-3 and TRBJ2-1, with D perhaps TRBD2 (7 bases). The V end lost 2 bases, the J end lost 3 bases, and 14 bases lay between the germline ends. Looked up from germline, CDR1 is ENHRY and CDR2 is SYGVKD. The CDR3 covers 16 residues. As DNA, the CDR3 is TGTGCCATCAGTGAGGGGGGGAGGGGGAACTACAATGAGCAGTTCTTC. Its translation is CAISEGGRGNYNEQFF.